This TCR beta chain was found in a study of blood T cell repertoires in COVID-19. Across the whole study: COVID-19 samples from acute and convalescent phases originated in the United States, Italy and Spain. In each case, the material was cDNA or gDNA derived from T cells, B-cell-depleted T cells, or PBMCs.

TCRdb's table, derived via immunoSEQ multiplex PCR, lists solely in-frame clones and lacks some. The table records approximately 100,000 clones, approximately 79% of them present only once. Germline V lookup: CDR1 SNHLY, CDR2 FYNNEI. V was clipped by 6 bases and J by 0 bases, with 9 bases between them. The CDR3 length is 14 residues. Source material: peripheral blood. V usage is TRBV2 and J usage is TRBJ1-3; the D gene is possibly TRBD1 (6 bases). The clonotype comes from a man in his 70s with active or convalescent COVID-19. CDR3 DNA: TGTGCCAGCAGACTGACAGGCTCTGGAAACACCATATATTTT. Its protein is CASRLTGSGNTIYF.